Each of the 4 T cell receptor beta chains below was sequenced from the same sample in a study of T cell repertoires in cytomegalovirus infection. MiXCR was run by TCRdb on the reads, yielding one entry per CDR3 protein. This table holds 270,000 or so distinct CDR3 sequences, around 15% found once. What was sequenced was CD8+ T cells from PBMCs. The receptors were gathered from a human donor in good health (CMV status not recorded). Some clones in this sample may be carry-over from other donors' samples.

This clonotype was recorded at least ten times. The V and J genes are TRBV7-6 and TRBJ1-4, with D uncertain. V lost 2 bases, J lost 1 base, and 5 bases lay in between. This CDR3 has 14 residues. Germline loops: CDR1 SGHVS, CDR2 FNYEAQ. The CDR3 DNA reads TGTGCCAGCAGCTTAAGGAGAACTAATGAAAAACTGTTTTTT. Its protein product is CASSLRRTNEKLFF.

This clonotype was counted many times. CDR3 loop: CASSLALGGWIEQYF. Here the CDR3 DNA reads TGTGCCAGCAGCTTAGCGCTTGGGGGGTGGATCGAGCAGTACTTC. The chain combines TRBV7-2 with TRBJ2-7; D might be TRBD2 (6 bases). Germline loops: CDR1 SGHTA, CDR2 FQGNSA. The CDR3 is made up of 15 amino acids. The germline V and J ends were trimmed by 0 bases and 6 bases, with 15 bases remaining between them.

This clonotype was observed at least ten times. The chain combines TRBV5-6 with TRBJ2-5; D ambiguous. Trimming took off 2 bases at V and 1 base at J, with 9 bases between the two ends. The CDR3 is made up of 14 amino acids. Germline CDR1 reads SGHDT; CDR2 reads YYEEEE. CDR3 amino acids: CASSFLSFQETQYF. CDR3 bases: TGTGCCAGCAGCTTTCTGAGTTTCCAAGAGACCCAGTACTTC.

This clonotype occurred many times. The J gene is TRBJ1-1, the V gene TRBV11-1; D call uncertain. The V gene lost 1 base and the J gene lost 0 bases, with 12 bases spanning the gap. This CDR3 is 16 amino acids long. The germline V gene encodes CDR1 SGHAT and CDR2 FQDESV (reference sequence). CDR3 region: CASSLVAAAMNTEAFF. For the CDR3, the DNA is TGTGCCAGCAGCTTAGTGGCAGCCGCCATGAACACTGAAGCTTTCTTT.